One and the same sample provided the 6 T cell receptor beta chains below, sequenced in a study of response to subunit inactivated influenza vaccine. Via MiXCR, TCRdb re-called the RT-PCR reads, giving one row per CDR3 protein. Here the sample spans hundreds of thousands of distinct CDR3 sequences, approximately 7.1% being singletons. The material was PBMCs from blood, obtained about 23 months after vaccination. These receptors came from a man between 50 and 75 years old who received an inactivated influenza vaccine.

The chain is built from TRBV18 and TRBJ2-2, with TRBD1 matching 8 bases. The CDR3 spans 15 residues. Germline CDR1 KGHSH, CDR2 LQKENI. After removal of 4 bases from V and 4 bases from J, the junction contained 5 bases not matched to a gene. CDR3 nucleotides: TGTGCCAGCTCACGACAGGGGACCCCCACCGGGGAGCTGTTTTTT. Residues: CASSRQGTPTGELFF.

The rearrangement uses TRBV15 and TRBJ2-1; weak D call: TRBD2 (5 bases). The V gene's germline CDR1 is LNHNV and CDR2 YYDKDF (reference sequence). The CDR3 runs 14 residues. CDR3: CATWASGVYNEQFF. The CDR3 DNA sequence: TGTGCTACCTGGGCCAGCGGAGTTTACAATGAGCAGTTCTTC.

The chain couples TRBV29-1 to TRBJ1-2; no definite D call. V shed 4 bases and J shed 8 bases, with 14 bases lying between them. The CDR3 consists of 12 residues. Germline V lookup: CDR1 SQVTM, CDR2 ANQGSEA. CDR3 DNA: TGCAGCGTTGTAAATCAAGGGCGCGGCTACACCTTC. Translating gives CSVVNQGRGYTF. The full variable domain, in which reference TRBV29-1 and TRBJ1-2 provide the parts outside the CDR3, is SAVISQKPSRDICQRGTSLTIQCQVDSQVTMMFWYRQQPGQSLTLIATANQGSEATYESGFVIDKFPISRPNLTFSTLTVSNMSPEDSSIYLCSVVNQGRGYTFGSGTRLTVV.

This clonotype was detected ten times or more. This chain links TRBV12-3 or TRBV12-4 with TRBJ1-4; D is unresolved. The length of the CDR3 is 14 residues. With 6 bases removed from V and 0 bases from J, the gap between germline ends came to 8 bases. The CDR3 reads CASSSYATNEKLFF. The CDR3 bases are TGTGCCAGCAGCTCATATGCAACTAATGAAAAACTGTTTTTT.

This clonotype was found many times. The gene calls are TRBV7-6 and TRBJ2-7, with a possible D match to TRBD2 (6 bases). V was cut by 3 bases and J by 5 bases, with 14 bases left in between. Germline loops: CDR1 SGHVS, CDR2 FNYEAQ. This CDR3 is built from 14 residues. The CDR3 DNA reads TGTGCCAGCAGCTTGGCCACTAGGAGGGACGAGCAGTACTTC. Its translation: CASSLATRRDEQYF.

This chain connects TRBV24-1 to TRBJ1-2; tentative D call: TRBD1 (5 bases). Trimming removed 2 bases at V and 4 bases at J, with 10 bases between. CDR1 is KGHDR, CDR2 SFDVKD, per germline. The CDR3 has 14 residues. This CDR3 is CATSDSVGVYGYTF. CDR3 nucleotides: TGTGCCACCAGTGATTCAGTGGGGGTCTATGGCTACACCTTC.